Presented here are 23 T cell receptor beta chains from one specimen sequenced in a study of T cell responses to AZD1222 COVID-19 vaccine. Libraries were prepared by immunoSEQ multiplex PCR; TCRdb keeps only in-frame clonotypes and omits some of them. The repertoire has 100,000 to 150,000 clones, just under 90% of them found once; the top ten carry approximately 4.8%. This sample comprised peripheral blood, obtained on day 0 of AZD1222 vaccination. Every receptor here comes from an adult in good health.

The chain has TRBV10-3 and TRBJ2-3; D call uncertain. The CDR3 length is 14 residues. CDR1 and CDR2 (germline): ENHRY, SYGVKD. The V and J ends lost 6 bases and 0 bases respectively, with 10 bases between them. This CDR3 reads CAIRKGISTDTQYF. In nucleotides, the CDR3 is TGTGCCATCAGGAAAGGGATAAGCACAGATACGCAGTATTTT.

V is TRBV5-6 and J is TRBJ2-7; maybe TRBD1 (5 bases). This CDR3 region has 15 residues. Trimming took off 0 bases at V and 2 bases at J, with 12 bases between the two ends. Germline V lookup: CDR1 SGHDT, CDR2 YYEEEE. The CDR3 spells CASSLGQGMAYEQYF. CDR3 nucleotides: TGTGCCAGCAGCTTGGGGCAGGGAATGGCCTACGAGCAGTACTTC.

The chain links TRBV11-2 to TRBJ2-1; TRBD1 is a possible D gene (5 bases). The germline V and J ends were trimmed by 4 bases and 4 bases, with 8 bases remaining between them. CDR3 length equals 13 residues. Germline V lookup: CDR1 SGHAT, CDR2 FQNNGV. The CDR3 here is CASSSTVYNEQFF. CDR3 coding DNA: TGTGCCAGCAGCTCGACAGTTTACAATGAGCAGTTCTTC.

The chain is built from TRBV7-9 and TRBJ1-5; 8 positions agree with TRBD1. This CDR3 has 16 residues. The J segment lost 5 bases and the V segment lost 1 base, leaving 7 bases of the junction unmatched. Germline assignment: CDR1 SEHNR and CDR2 FQNEAQ (reference sequence). CDR3: CASSLVGADRDQPQHF. The CDR3 bases are TGTGCCAGCAGCTTAGTCGGCGCGGACAGGGATCAGCCCCAGCATTTT.

This sequence joins TRBV10-3 and TRBJ1-5; D is uncertain. Deletions cut 0 bases from V and 9 bases from J, with 15 bases between. This CDR3 spans 15 amino acids. Germline CDR1 ENHRY, CDR2 SYGVKD. This CDR3 reads CAISESSQSLRPQHF. The CDR3 DNA reads as TGTGCCATCAGTGAGTCGTCCCAATCCCTGCGGCCCCAGCATTTT.

The chain uses TRBV2 and TRBJ1-6; D may be TRBD1 (5 bases). The length of the CDR3 is 15 residues. V was cut by 7 bases and J by 7 bases, with 17 bases left in between. Germline lookup yields CDR1 SNHLY and CDR2 FYNNEI. This CDR3 reads CASTPGRAYNSPLHF. The CDR3, as DNA: TGTGCCAGCACCCCAGGCAGGGCGTACAATTCACCCCTCCACTTT. The full variable domain, completed using reference TRBV2 and TRBJ1-6, is EPEVTQTPSHQVTQMGQEVILRCVPISNHLYFYWYRQILGQKVEFLVSFYNNEISEKSEIFDDQFSVERPDGSNFTLKIRSTKLEDSAMYFCASTPGRAYNSPLHFGNGTRLTVT.

This chain uses TRBV19 with TRBJ1-5; 8 nucleotides align to TRBD1. Germline lookup yields CDR1 LNHDA and CDR2 SQIVND (reference sequence). Trimming removed 4 bases from V and 3 bases from J; junction bases left unmatched: 2. This CDR3 is 14 amino acids long. The CDR3 DNA follows: TGTGCCAGTAGTAAGACAGGGGACAATCAGCCCCAGCATTTT. Protein product: CASSKTGDNQPQHF.

V and J are TRBV27 and TRBJ2-1, with D possibly being TRBD1 (5 bases). Germline CDR1 and CDR2: MNHEY and SMNVEV (reference sequence). With 2 bases removed from V and 7 bases from J, the gap between germline ends came to 15 bases. CDR3 length: 15 residues. CDR3 nucleotides: TGTGCCAGCAGTTTAAGTGGCAGGGTGGGTAATGAGCAGTTCTTC. This sequence encodes CASSLSGRVGNEQFF.

V usage is TRBV4-1 and J usage is TRBJ2-1; D gene uncertain. V was shortened by 0 bases and J by 4 bases, with 7 bases between the two germline ends. The CDR3 spans 14 residues. Germline-derived CDR1 and CDR2 are MGHRA and YSYEKL. CDR3 protein: CASSQEGGYNEQFF. CDR3 in DNA: TGCGCCAGCAGCCAAGAGGGCGGATACAATGAGCAGTTCTTC.

This clone was observed a single time. V gene TRBV11-2 combines with J gene TRBJ2-7; D gene uncertain. Germline loops: CDR1 SGHAT, CDR2 FQNNGV. There are 13 residues in the CDR3. Trimming took 4 bases from V and 2 from J, leaving 9 bases between them. CDR3 sequence: CASSSPGPYEQYF. The CDR3 DNA sequence: TGTGCCAGCAGCTCCCCGGGCCCCTACGAGCAGTACTTC.

This rearrangement joins TRBV27 to TRBJ2-3; no definite D call. CDR1 and CDR2 (germline): MNHEY, SMNVEV (reference sequence). CDR3 length: 15 amino acids. Trimming removed 5 bases from V and 3 bases from J, with 15 bases in between. DNA of the CDR3: TGTGCCAGCAGTCCGGCCCCCTCGGGTACAGATACGCAGTATTTT. Translated: CASSPAPSGTDTQYF.

This chain uses TRBV5-5 with TRBJ2-7; a possible D gene is TRBD1 (6 bases). The CDR3 sequence is 14 residues long. V was cut by 4 bases and J by 3 bases, with 14 bases left in between. Per the germline V gene, CDR1 is SGHKS and CDR2 is YYEKEE (reference sequence). The CDR3 loop is CASSGQQNLYEQYF. CDR3 bases: TGTGCCAGCAGCGGACAGCAGAACCTCTACGAGCAGTACTTC.

The V gene is TRBV5-6, the J gene TRBJ1-6; 8 nucleotides agree with TRBD1. This CDR3 spans 14 amino acids. The trim removed 1 base at V and 9 bases at J, leaving 3 bases unmatched. Germline loops: CDR1 SGHDT, CDR2 YYEEEE. The CDR3 nucleotides read TGTGCCAGCAGCTTGAACAGGGGGGGTTCACCCCTCCACTTT. Protein product: CASSLNRGGSPLHF.

This chain joins TRBV5-1 and TRBJ2-1; no clear D gene. CDR3 length equals 14 residues. Trimming stripped 1 base from V and 4 bases from J, with 9 bases between. Per the germline V gene, CDR1 is SGHRS and CDR2 is YFSETQ. The CDR3 region is CASSLRLNYNEQFF. CDR3 nucleotides: TGCGCCAGCAGCTTGCGACTCAATTACAATGAGCAGTTCTTC.

The chain uses TRBV28 and TRBJ1-1, with TRBD1 as a possible D gene (5 bases). This CDR3 has 13 amino acids. Germline CDR1 is MDHEN and CDR2 is SYDVKM. V lost 6 bases to trimming and J lost 1 base, with 9 bases between them. The chain's CDR3 is CASRGGANTEAFF. CDR3 coding DNA: TGTGCCAGCAGAGGAGGGGCGAACACTGAAGCTTTCTTT.

This chain links TRBV27 with TRBJ2-5; D gene unclear. CDR3 size: 13 residues. Trimming cost V 6 bases and J 0 bases, with 8 bases left between them. Per the germline V gene, CDR1 is MNHEY and CDR2 is SMNVEV (reference sequence). The CDR3 DNA is TGTGCCAGCAGGTCAGCACACCAAGAGACCCAGTACTTC. This codes for CASRSAHQETQYF.

This chain connects TRBV7-8 to TRBJ1-1; TRBD1 matches at 9 bases. This CDR3 spans 15 amino acids. Germline assignment: CDR1 SGHVS and CDR2 FQNEAQ. After removal of 1 base from V and 5 bases from J, the junction contained 5 bases not matched to a gene. The CDR3 bases are TGTGCCAGCAGCTTAGGTGGGGACAGGGTGACTGAAGCTTTCTTT. Its translation is CASSLGGDRVTEAFF.

The V and J genes are TRBV11-2 and TRBJ2-3, with 8 bases aligning to TRBD2. CDR3 size: 13 residues. V shed 10 bases, J shed 8 bases, and the junction held 11 bases outside the gene matches. Germline CDR1 SGHAT, CDR2 FQNNGV. In nucleotides, the CDR3 is TGTGCCACCAAAGGTGGGGCGGGGGGTACGCAGTATTTT. Protein sequence: CATKGGAGGTQYF. The variable domain in full, completed from reference TRBV11-2 and TRBJ2-3, reads EAGVAQSPRYKIIEKRQSVAFWCNPISGHATLYWYQQILGQGPKLLIQFQNNGVVDDSQLPKDRFSAERLKGVDSTLKIQPAKLEDSAVYLCATKGGAGGTQYFGPGTRLTVL.

The chain recombines TRBV9 with TRBJ2-7; no clear D. Germline assignment: CDR1 SGDLS and CDR2 YYNGEE. This CDR3 region has 13 residues. V dropped 0 bases and J dropped 0 bases, with 4 bases sitting between them. The CDR3 region is CASSVGISYEQYF. CDR3 nucleotide sequence: TGTGCCAGCAGCGTAGGGATCTCCTACGAGCAGTACTTC.

The chain uses TRBV7-9 and TRBJ1-5, with 10 bases aligning to TRBD1. CDR3 length: 14 amino acids. Germline lookup yields CDR1 SEHNR and CDR2 FQNEAQ (reference sequence). J was trimmed by 4 bases and V by 5 bases; bases with no gene match: 2. The CDR3 loop is CASSLGQGNQPQHF. In DNA form, the CDR3 reads TGTGCCAGCAGCCTGGGACAGGGGAATCAGCCCCAGCATTTT.

The CDR3 loop is CASSPRQTQYF. DNA of the CDR3: TGTGCCAGCAGCCCCCGTCAGACCCAGTACTTC. The chain recombines TRBV2 with TRBJ2-5; no reliable D call. The CDR3 totals 11 residues. Germline V lookup: CDR1 SNHLY, CDR2 FYNNEI. V lost 6 bases to trimming and J lost 6 bases, with 8 bases between them.

This sequence joins TRBV6-1 and TRBJ2-7; D ambiguous. From germline, CDR1 is MNHNS and CDR2 SASEGT. Trimming shortened V by 2 bases and J by 9 bases, and 20 bases separated the two germline ends. The CDR3 is 15 amino acids. DNA of the CDR3: TGTGCCAGCAGTGAAAGCCTCCTCTCGGGTTTAGGGCAGTACTTC. It encodes CASSESLLSGLGQYF.

This chain's CDR3 is CASSSWTAEEQYF. The CDR3 DNA follows: TGTGCCAGCAGTTCCTGGACAGCCGAGGAGCAGTACTTC. The chain carries TRBV6-2 or TRBV6-3 and TRBJ2-7; D might be TRBD1 (6 bases). This CDR3 region has 13 residues. Germline V lookup: CDR1 MNHEY, CDR2 SVGEGT. Trimming took 4 bases from V and 7 from J, leaving 14 bases between them.